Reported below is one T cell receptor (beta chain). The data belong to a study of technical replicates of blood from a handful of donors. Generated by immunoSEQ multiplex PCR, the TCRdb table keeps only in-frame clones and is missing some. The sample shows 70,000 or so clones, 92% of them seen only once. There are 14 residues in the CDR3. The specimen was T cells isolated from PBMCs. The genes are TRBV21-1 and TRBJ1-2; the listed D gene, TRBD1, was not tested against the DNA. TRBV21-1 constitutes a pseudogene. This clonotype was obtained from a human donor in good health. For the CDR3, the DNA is TGTGCCAGCAGCTTACGACAGGGGATGGTTGGCTACACCTTC. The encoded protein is CASSLRQGMVGYTF.